A selection of T cell receptor beta chains follows, all from one sample in a study of T-cell reconstitution after alpha-beta-depleted transplantation in children. MiXCR, applied by TCRdb to the PCR reads, yields one record per CDR3 protein. The sample holds about 830,000 distinct CDR3 sequences, roughly 15% seen once. Sample: PBMCs, mostly from graft donor cells, taken 360 days after TCRalphabeta/CD19-depleted stem cell transplant. Every receptor here comes from a male patient younger than 18 who had a stem cell transplant for acute lymphoblastic leukemia, so the T cells may come from the graft donor. CDR3s include the opening cysteine and the closing phenylalanine or tryptophan. D genes are given only for firm matches. A row's size may be missing; if present it is once, few, many or a size class.

V gene: TRBV28; D gene: TRBD2; J gene: TRBJ2-1; clone size: many; CDR3 protein: CASSLYGGTSLSNEQFF; CDR3 DNA: TGTGCCAGCAGTTTATATGGTGGGACTAGCCTTAGCAATGAGCAGTTCTTC
V gene: TRBV11-2; D gene: -; J gene: TRBJ2-7; clone size: few; CDR3 protein: CASSQDRYDQYF; CDR3 DNA: TGTGCCAGCAGCCAGGACCGGTACGATCAGTACTTC
V gene: TRBV9; D gene: TRBD1; J gene: TRBJ2-7; clone size: -; CDR3 protein: CASRRDRSYEQYF; CDR3 DNA: TGTGCCAGCAGGAGGGACAGATCCTACGAGCAGTACTTC
V gene: TRBV20-1; D gene: -; J gene: TRBJ2-2; clone size: few; CDR3 protein: CSARWLAGSTGELFF; CDR3 DNA: TGCAGTGCTAGGTGGTTGGCAGGCAGCACCGGGGAGCTGTTTTTT
V gene: TRBV15; D gene: -; J gene: TRBJ1-4; clone size: -; CDR3 protein: CATSKNKGEEKLFF; CDR3 DNA: TGTGCCACCAGCAAAAACAAGGGGGAAGAAAAACTGTTTTTT
V gene: TRBV5-4; D gene: TRBD2; J gene: TRBJ2-1; clone size: -; CDR3 protein: CASSLGVSGLYDEQFF; CDR3 DNA: TGTGCCAGCAGCTTGGGCGTTAGCGGGTTATACGATGAGCAGTTCTTC
V gene: TRBV3-1; D gene: -; J gene: TRBJ2-7; clone size: -; CDR3 protein: CASSQGLEGWGYEQYF; CDR3 DNA: TGTGCCAGCAGCCAAGGATTGGAGGGTTGGGGGTACGAGCAGTACTTC
V gene: TRBV5-1; D gene: TRBD1; J gene: TRBJ2-1; clone size: -; CDR3 protein: CASSLESRGYNEQFF; CDR3 DNA: TGCGCCAGCAGCTTGGAGTCCAGGGGGTACAATGAGCAGTTCTTC
V gene: TRBV24-1; D gene: -; J gene: TRBJ2-5; clone size: many; CDR3 protein: CATSDFLEGPQETQYF; CDR3 DNA: TGTGCCACCAGTGATTTCTTGGAGGGACCCCAAGAGACCCAGTACTTC
V gene: TRBV12-3/TRBV12-4; D gene: -; J gene: TRBJ2-2; clone size: -; CDR3 protein: CASSSSWTAPGELFF; CDR3 DNA: TGTGCCAGCAGTTCATCATGGACCGCCCCCGGGGAGCTGTTTTTT
V gene: TRBV12-3/TRBV12-4; D gene: -; J gene: TRBJ2-2; clone size: many; CDR3 protein: CASSSFTGELFF; CDR3 DNA: TGTGCCAGCAGTTCCTTTACCGGGGAGCTGTTTTTT
V gene: TRBV18; D gene: TRBD1; J gene: TRBJ2-7; clone size: -; CDR3 protein: CASGTGLIYEQYF; CDR3 DNA: TGTGCCAGCGGGACAGGGCTCATTTACGAGCAGTACTTC
V gene: TRBV27; D gene: -; J gene: TRBJ2-7; clone size: few; CDR3 protein: CASTILGSHEQYF; CDR3 DNA: TGTGCCAGCACCATTCTGGGGTCCCACGAGCAGTACTTC
V gene: TRBV5-1; D gene: TRBD2; J gene: TRBJ2-2; clone size: few; CDR3 protein: CASSYRDYANTGELFF; CDR3 DNA: TGCGCCAGCAGCTACCGGGACTACGCGAACACCGGGGAGCTGTTTTTT
V gene: TRBV5-1; D gene: TRBD1; J gene: TRBJ1-6; clone size: -; CDR3 protein: CASSLIRGQGVSSPLHF; CDR3 DNA: TGCGCCAGCAGCTTAATCCGCGGACAGGGGGTTAGTTCACCCCTCCACTTT
V gene: TRBV27; D gene: TRBD2; J gene: TRBJ2-1; clone size: few; CDR3 protein: CASSPGTRIYEQFF; CDR3 DNA: TGTGCCAGCAGCCCCGGGACTAGAATCTATGAGCAGTTCTTC
V gene: TRBV14; D gene: -; J gene: TRBJ1-1; clone size: once; CDR3 protein: CASSQDITPNTEAFF; CDR3 DNA: TGTGCCAGCAGCCAAGATATAACCCCGAACACTGAAGCTTTCTTT
V gene: TRBV7-9; D gene: TRBD2; J gene: TRBJ2-5; clone size: few; CDR3 protein: CASSNLGRLAGPTQETQYF; CDR3 DNA: TGTGCCAGCAGCAACCTAGGGCGCCTAGCGGGTCCCACTCAAGAGACCCAGTACTTC
V gene: TRBV19; D gene: TRBD2; J gene: TRBJ2-1; clone size: few; CDR3 protein: CASSTSASGRYGSYNEQFF; CDR3 DNA: TGTGCCAGTAGTACCTCCGCTAGCGGGAGATACGGCTCCTACAATGAGCAGTTCTTC
V gene: TRBV25-1; D gene: TRBD2; J gene: TRBJ2-5; clone size: -; CDR3 protein: CASSESSGRPRRTQYF; CDR3 DNA: TGTGCCAGCAGTGAATCTAGCGGGAGGCCCCGGCGGACCCAGTACTTC
V gene: TRBV10-3; D gene: -; J gene: TRBJ2-7; clone size: -; CDR3 protein: CAISEGSGSYEQYF; CDR3 DNA: TGTGCCATCAGTGAGGGCAGTGGGTCCTACGAGCAGTACTTC
V gene: TRBV7-2; D gene: -; J gene: TRBJ2-7; clone size: many; CDR3 protein: CASSSWTGSYEQYF; CDR3 DNA: TGTGCCAGCAGCTCTTGGACTGGCTCCTACGAGCAGTACTTC
V gene: TRBV5-1; D gene: -; J gene: TRBJ2-5; clone size: -; CDR3 protein: CASSLGSSTEAQYF; CDR3 DNA: TGCGCCAGCAGCTTGGGTAGCTCCACAGAGGCCCAGTACTTC
V gene: TRBV2; D gene: -; J gene: TRBJ1-5; clone size: few; CDR3 protein: CASSERSSNQPQHF; CDR3 DNA: TGTGCCAGCAGTGAGAGGAGTAGCAATCAGCCCCAGCATTTT
V gene: TRBV28; D gene: -; J gene: TRBJ1-1; clone size: -; CDR3 protein: CASSGETAMNTEAFF; CDR3 DNA: TGTGCCAGCAGTGGGGAGACAGCTATGAACACTGAAGCTTTCTTT
V gene: TRBV6-1; D gene: -; J gene: TRBJ2-7; clone size: -; CDR3 protein: CATRGAGGPYEQYF; CDR3 DNA: TGTGCCACCAGGGGGGCAGGGGGTCCCTACGAGCAGTACTTC
V gene: TRBV5-4; D gene: TRBD1; J gene: TRBJ2-7; clone size: few; CDR3 protein: CASSVNRGAPHEQYF; CDR3 DNA: TGTGCCAGCAGCGTAAACAGGGGCGCCCCCCACGAGCAGTACTTC
V gene: TRBV3-1; D gene: -; J gene: TRBJ2-2; clone size: few; CDR3 protein: CASSQDWGTPGELFF; CDR3 DNA: TGTGCCAGCAGCCAAGATTGGGGGACCCCCGGGGAGCTGTTTTTT
V gene: TRBV5-6; D gene: -; J gene: TRBJ2-1; clone size: -; CDR3 protein: CASSLARRDPYNEQFF; CDR3 DNA: TGTGCCAGCAGCTTGGCCCGAAGGGACCCCTACAATGAGCAGTTCTTC
V gene: TRBV3-1; D gene: TRBD1; J gene: TRBJ2-1; clone size: few; CDR3 protein: CASSQPGGTYNEQFF; CDR3 DNA: TGTGCCAGCAGCCAACCAGGGGGCACCTACAATGAGCAGTTCTTC
V gene: TRBV12-3/TRBV12-4; D gene: -; J gene: TRBJ2-5; clone size: -; CDR3 protein: CASSFSRGGETQYF; CDR3 DNA: TGTGCCAGCAGTTTTTCGAGGGGTGGGGAGACCCAGTACTTC
V gene: TRBV5-1; D gene: TRBD1; J gene: TRBJ1-1; clone size: -; CDR3 protein: CASRTDRAGTEAFF; CDR3 DNA: TGCGCCAGCAGGACGGACAGGGCTGGCACTGAAGCTTTCTTT
V gene: TRBV27; D gene: -; J gene: TRBJ2-7; clone size: -; CDR3 protein: CASSLWPITEQYF; CDR3 DNA: TGTGCCAGCAGTTTATGGCCTATTACGGAGCAGTACTTC
V gene: TRBV4-2; D gene: -; J gene: TRBJ2-7; clone size: few; CDR3 protein: CASSQDNELSSYEQYF; CDR3 DNA: TGTGCCAGCAGCCAAGATAACGAGCTTAGCTCCTACGAGCAGTACTTC
V gene: TRBV7-6; D gene: -; J gene: TRBJ1-1; clone size: few; CDR3 protein: CASSLNAGNTEAFF; CDR3 DNA: TGTGCCAGCAGCTTAAACGCAGGGAACACTGAAGCTTTCTTT
V gene: TRBV7-9; D gene: TRBD2; J gene: TRBJ2-1; clone size: -; CDR3 protein: CASSLTGLASYNEQFF; CDR3 DNA: TGTGCCAGCAGCTTAACGGGACTAGCTTCCTACAATGAGCAGTTCTTC
V gene: TRBV10-3; D gene: -; J gene: TRBJ2-7; clone size: -; CDR3 protein: CAISEAEGLSYEQYF; CDR3 DNA: TGTGCCATCAGTGAAGCGGAGGGCCTCTCCTACGAGCAGTACTTC
V gene: TRBV5-1; D gene: -; J gene: TRBJ1-2; clone size: few; CDR3 protein: CASSLDDGPEEANYGYTF; CDR3 DNA: TGCGCCAGCAGCTTGGATGACGGCCCCGAGGAGGCTAACTATGGCTACACCTTC
V gene: TRBV5-1; D gene: -; J gene: TRBJ2-7; clone size: -; CDR3 protein: CASSTMLRRYEQYF; CDR3 DNA: TGCGCCAGCAGCACCATGCTTCGGAGGTACGAGCAGTACTTC
V gene: TRBV7-9; D gene: -; J gene: TRBJ2-5; clone size: few; CDR3 protein: CASSLRTAYQETQYF; CDR3 DNA: TGTGCCAGCAGCTTAAGGACAGCGTACCAAGAGACCCAGTACTTC
V gene: TRBV29-1; D gene: -; J gene: TRBJ2-5; clone size: many; CDR3 protein: CSVEEDRQYF; CDR3 DNA: TGCAGCGTTGAAGAGGATCGCCAGTACTTC
V gene: TRBV7-9; D gene: TRBD1; J gene: TRBJ2-5; clone size: few; CDR3 protein: CASSLGQGAQETQYF; CDR3 DNA: TGTGCCAGCAGCTTAGGACAGGGGGCTCAAGAGACCCAGTACTTC
V gene: TRBV29-1; D gene: -; J gene: TRBJ2-3; clone size: few; CDR3 protein: CSVEVAGGRPPDTQYF; CDR3 DNA: TGCAGCGTTGAAGTCGCAGGCGGGCGTCCACCAGATACGCAGTATTTT
V gene: TRBV18; D gene: -; J gene: TRBJ1-1; clone size: -; CDR3 protein: CASSPEGKNTEAFF; CDR3 DNA: TGTGCCAGCTCACCCGAAGGAAAGAACACTGAAGCTTTCTTT
V gene: TRBV9; D gene: TRBD1; J gene: TRBJ1-4; clone size: -; CDR3 protein: CASSDDRVATNEKLFF; CDR3 DNA: TGTGCCAGCAGCGACGACAGGGTTGCAACTAATGAAAAACTGTTTTTT
V gene: TRBV15; D gene: -; J gene: TRBJ1-1; clone size: -; CDR3 protein: CATSREFPNTEAFF; CDR3 DNA: TGTGCCACCAGCAGAGAGTTTCCGAACACTGAAGCTTTCTTT
V gene: TRBV12-3/TRBV12-4; D gene: -; J gene: TRBJ1-1; clone size: -; CDR3 protein: CASSLVIGAFF; CDR3 DNA: TGTGCCAGCAGTTTAGTTATAGGAGCTTTCTTT
V gene: TRBV5-1; D gene: -; J gene: TRBJ2-7; clone size: few; CDR3 protein: CASSSRGLNSYEQYF; CDR3 DNA: TGCGCCAGCAGCTCGCGGGGACTTAACTCCTACGAGCAGTACTTC
V gene: TRBV2; D gene: -; J gene: TRBJ2-1; clone size: few; CDR3 protein: CASSEHGSSYNEQFF; CDR3 DNA: TGTGCCAGCAGTGAACATGGAAGCTCCTACAATGAGCAGTTCTTC
V gene: TRBV6-5; D gene: -; J gene: TRBJ1-3; clone size: -; CDR3 protein: CASSYGGNTIYF; CDR3 DNA: TGTGCCAGCAGTTACGGGGGAAACACCATATATTTT
V gene: TRBV29-1; D gene: TRBD1; J gene: TRBJ2-1; clone size: once; CDR3 protein: CSVGTLTGLPLQFF; CDR3 DNA: TGCAGCGTTGGGACGCTGACAGGGTTGCCCCTCCAGTTCTTC
V gene: TRBV12-3/TRBV12-4; D gene: TRBD2; J gene: TRBJ2-1; clone size: few; CDR3 protein: CASGGTSVTNNEQFF; CDR3 DNA: TGTGCCAGCGGGGGGACTAGCGTAACAAACAATGAGCAGTTCTTC
V gene: TRBV18; D gene: -; J gene: TRBJ2-1; clone size: -; CDR3 protein: CASSPDGVGEQFF; CDR3 DNA: TGTGCCAGCTCACCAGATGGGGTCGGTGAGCAGTTCTTC
V gene: TRBV5-5; D gene: -; J gene: TRBJ2-7; clone size: -; CDR3 protein: CASRFVATSSYEQYF; CDR3 DNA: TGTGCCAGCAGATTCGTTGCTACTTCATCCTACGAGCAGTACTTC
V gene: TRBV6-2/TRBV6-3; D gene: -; J gene: TRBJ1-3; clone size: -; CDR3 protein: CASSYNTPGNTIYF; CDR3 DNA: TGTGCCAGCAGTTACAACACTCCTGGAAACACCATATATTTT